A single sample is the source of the 16 T cell receptor beta chains below, sequenced in a study of blood T cell repertoires in COVID-19. The protocol was immunoSEQ multiplex PCR, while the TCRdb copy is restricted to in-frame clones and leaves out a portion. The sample includes about 310,000 clones, approximately 88% of them seen just once. The source material was PBMCs or T cells enriched from blood (not recorded which). The origin of the receptors is a man aged 55 to 69 who had recovered from COVID-19.

The rearrangement uses TRBV24-1 and TRBJ2-1; TRBD1 matches at 10 bases. This CDR3 contains 16 residues. Germline CDR1 and CDR2: KGHDR and SFDVKD. Trimming removed 4 bases from V and 6 bases from J; junction bases left unmatched: 8. The CDR3 DNA sequence: TGTGCCACCAGTGACTGGTCCCGGGACAGGGGCAATGAGCAGTTCTTC. Encoded protein: CATSDWSRDRGNEQFF.

This clone came up once. The V gene is TRBV28, the J gene TRBJ1-2; D may be TRBD1 (5 bases). The CDR3 has 15 amino acids. Trimming left V 3 bases short and J 5 bases short, with 16 bases between. CDR1 MDHEN and CDR2 SYDVKM come from the germline V gene. This chain's CDR3 is CASSLDRGGRYGYTF. As DNA, the CDR3 is TGTGCCAGCAGTTTGGACCGCGGGGGTCGGTATGGCTACACCTTC.

This chain joins TRBV9 and TRBJ1-2; the D gene is possibly TRBD1 (6 bases). Germline V gene lookup returns CDR1 SGDLS and CDR2 YYNGEE. The CDR3 has 15 amino acids. The V end lost 0 bases, the J end lost 4 bases, and 13 bases lay between the germline ends. The DNA for the CDR3 is TGTGCCAGCAGCGTAGTTCCCACAGGGAGCTATGGCTACACCTTC. It specifies CASSVVPTGSYGYTF.

The genes are TRBV15 and TRBJ1-1; weak D call: TRBD1 (5 bases). The CDR3 is made up of 14 amino acids. Germline assignment: CDR1 LNHNV and CDR2 YYDKDF (reference sequence). Trimming pared 5 bases from V and 4 bases from J, leaving 14 bases between. CDR3 protein: CATSPRWGGTEAFF. CDR3 coding DNA: TGTGCCACCAGCCCGCGATGGGGGGGCACTGAAGCTTTCTTT.

The sample holds a few counts of this clone. The rearrangement joins TRBV2 to TRBJ1-5, with no clear D. The germline V gene encodes CDR1 SNHLY and CDR2 FYNNEI. V was shortened by 1 base and J by 1 base, with 11 bases between the two germline ends. This CDR3 is built from 16 residues. In nucleotides, the CDR3 is TGTGCCAGCAGTGAAGTTGGTGGGCCGAGCAATCAGCCCCAGCATTTT. Translation gives CASSEVGGPSNQPQHF.

This clone has just one count. The rearrangement joins TRBV28 to TRBJ2-1; 10 bases align to TRBD1. The germline gives CDR1 MDHEN, CDR2 SYDVKM. Losses at the gene ends were 2 bases for V and 11 bases for J; bases not matched to a gene: 12. The CDR3 totals 16 residues. The CDR3 loop is CASSLIIRTGGVQQFF. The CDR3 region has the DNA TGTGCCAGCAGTTTAATCATCCGGACAGGGGGGGTACAGCAGTTCTTC.

The gene calls are TRBV3-1 (or the pseudogene TRBV3-2) and TRBJ1-5; no clear D. Germline values: CDR1 LGHDT, CDR2 YNNKEL (reference sequence). The germline V and J ends were trimmed by 1 base and 2 bases, with 3 bases remaining between them. The CDR3 spans 13 residues. CDR3 coding DNA: TGTGCCAGCAGCCAAGGAGGCAATCAGCCCCAGCATTTT. Translating gives CASSQGGNQPQHF.

The V call is TRBV18, the J call TRBJ2-1; maybe TRBD2 (6 bases). The germline CDR1 and CDR2 sequences are KGHSH and LQKENI. Trimming took off 3 bases at V and 1 base at J, with 13 bases between the two ends. The CDR3 is 16 residues long. The CDR3 coding sequence is TGTGCCAGCTCACCCGCGGGGCAGGGTTCCTACAATGAGCAGTTCTTC. The encoded protein is CASSPAGQGSYNEQFF.

The J gene is TRBJ2-1, the V gene TRBV28; TRBD2 might be the D (6 bases). CDR1 and CDR2 (germline): MDHEN, SYDVKM. The CDR3 loop spans 12 amino acids. The V and J ends lost 6 bases and 7 bases respectively, with 10 bases between them. For the CDR3, the DNA is TGTGCCAGCAGACTGACTAGGAATGAGCAGTTCTTC. It is translated as CASRLTRNEQFF.

This sequence joins TRBV9 and TRBJ2-1; 9 nucleotides align to TRBD2. The J segment lost 4 bases and the V segment lost 4 bases, leaving 6 bases of the junction unmatched. Per the germline V gene, CDR1 is SGDLS and CDR2 is YYNGEE. CDR3 length equals 15 residues. CDR3 DNA sequence: TGTGCCAGCAGCTCTGGACTAGCGAGTTACAATGAGCAGTTCTTC. Residues: CASSSGLASYNEQFF.

The J gene is TRBJ2-1, the V gene TRBV29-1; 13 positions agree with TRBD2. The CDR3 is 16 residues long. The V segment lost 3 bases and the J segment 1 base; nucleotides outside the gene matches: 3. CDR1 is SQVTM and CDR2 is ANQGSEA in the germline V gene. Here the CDR3 reads CSVESGLAGSYNEQFF. The DNA for the CDR3 is TGCAGCGTTGAGTCGGGACTAGCGGGGTCCTACAATGAGCAGTTCTTC.

The table lists this clone with a count of one. This rearrangement joins TRBV11-3 to TRBJ1-1; D is unresolved. CDR1 is SGHNT, CDR2 YENEEA, per germline. The V gene lost 5 bases and the J gene lost 1 base, with 8 bases spanning the gap. The CDR3 totals 13 residues. The CDR3 loop reads CASSQRWNTEAFF. In nucleotides, the CDR3 is TGTGCCAGCAGCCAGCGGTGGAACACTGAAGCTTTCTTT.

The chain recombines TRBV24-1 with TRBJ1-5, with TRBD1 identical over 9 bases. Losses at the gene ends were 3 bases for V and 0 bases for J; bases not matched to a gene: 2. Germline V gene lookup returns CDR1 KGHDR and CDR2 SFDVKD. The CDR3 totals 16 residues. The CDR3 sequence is CATSDPTGGSNQPQHF. The CDR3 DNA reads TGTGCCACCAGTGATCCGACAGGGGGTAGCAATCAGCCCCAGCATTTT.

J is TRBJ2-7 and V is TRBV15; the match to TRBD1 covers 7 bases. There are 15 residues in the CDR3. Germline values: CDR1 LNHNV, CDR2 YYDKDF (reference sequence). The junction had 5 bases not matched to a gene; V was cut back by 0 bases and J by 3 bases. The CDR3 region has the DNA TGTGCCACCAGCAGAGATGTACGACAGGGCTACGAGCAGTACTTC. Its translation is CATSRDVRQGYEQYF.

V and J are TRBV27 and TRBJ1-1, with TRBD1 matching 9 bases. The CDR3 is 15 residues long. Per the germline V gene, CDR1 is MNHEY and CDR2 is SMNVEV (reference sequence). V lost 3 bases to trimming and J lost 4 bases; unmatched junction nucleotides: 6. The CDR3 DNA follows: TGTGCCAGCAGTTTGGGTTGGACAGGGGCCACTGAAGCTTTCTTT. Translating it yields CASSLGWTGATEAFF.

The chain has TRBV14 and TRBJ1-1, with 12 bases aligning to TRBD1. This CDR3 is built from 19 residues. Germline assignment: CDR1 SGHDN and CDR2 FVKESK. Trimming took 0 bases from V and 2 from J; bases not matched to a gene: 10. CDR3 sequence: CASSQEYRDRGLHNTEAFF. CDR3 nucleotides: TGTGCCAGCAGCCAAGAGTATAGGGACAGGGGGCTCCATAACACTGAAGCTTTCTTT.